What follows is one T cell receptor (beta chain) and its context. With 3 bases removed from V and 7 bases from J, the gap between germline ends came to 15 bases. Germline CDR1 reads SGHVS; CDR2 reads FQNEAQ. The CDR3 sequence is 15 residues long. This specimen comes from a study of blood T cell repertoires in COVID-19. Turning to the study itself: The study drew acute and convalescent COVID-19 samples from the United States, Italy and Spain.

Original processing notes: Reference gene primer amplification gave nucleated cell count estimates. TCRdb's table, derived via immunoSEQ multiplex PCR, lists solely in-frame clones and lacks some. That table supplies the V and J calls and clone size; D and trimming were determined from the DNA. The repertoire holds 55,000 to 80,000 clones, with about three quarters as singletons. The V call is TRBV7-8, the J call TRBJ1-4; weak D call: TRBD1 (6 bases). The sequence derives from a human donor in a cohort sampled during active COVID-19. Sequencing was done on a sample of peripheral blood. CDR3 coding DNA: TGTGCCAGCAGCTTGGGACACGTCGGTGGTGAAAAACTGTTTTTT. As protein: CASSLGHVGGEKLFF. The complete variable domain, with remaining parts taken from reference TRBV7-8 and TRBJ1-4, reads GAGVSQSPRYKVAKRGQDVALRCDPISGHVSLFWYQQALGQGPEFLTYFQNEAQLDKSGLPSDRFFAERPEGSVSTLKIQRTQQEDSAVYLCASSLGHVGGEKLFFGSGTQLSVL.